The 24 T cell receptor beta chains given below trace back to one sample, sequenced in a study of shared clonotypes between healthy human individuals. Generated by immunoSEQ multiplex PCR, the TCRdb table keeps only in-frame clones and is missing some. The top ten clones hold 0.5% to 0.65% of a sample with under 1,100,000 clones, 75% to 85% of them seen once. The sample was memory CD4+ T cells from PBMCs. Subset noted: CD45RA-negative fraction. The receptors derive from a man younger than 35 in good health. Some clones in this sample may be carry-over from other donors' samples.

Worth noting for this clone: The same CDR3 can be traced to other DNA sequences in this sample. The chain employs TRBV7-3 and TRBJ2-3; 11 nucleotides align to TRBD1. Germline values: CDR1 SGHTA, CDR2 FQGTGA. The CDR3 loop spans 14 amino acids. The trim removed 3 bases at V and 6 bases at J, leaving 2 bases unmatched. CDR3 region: CASSFGQGADTQYF. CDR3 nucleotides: TGTGCCAGCAGCTTTGGACAGGGGGCGGATACGCAGTATTTT.

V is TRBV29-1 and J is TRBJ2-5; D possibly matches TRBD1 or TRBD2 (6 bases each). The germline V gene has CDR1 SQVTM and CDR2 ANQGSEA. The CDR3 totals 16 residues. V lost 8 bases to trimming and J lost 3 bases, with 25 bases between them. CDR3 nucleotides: TGCAGCACATCGCGGGGTATTTTTGGGGGCGAAGAGACCCAGTACTTC. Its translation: CSTSRGIFGGEETQYF.

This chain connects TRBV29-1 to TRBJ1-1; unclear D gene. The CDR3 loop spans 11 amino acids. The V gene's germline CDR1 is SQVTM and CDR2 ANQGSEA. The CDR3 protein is CSGAVNTEAFF. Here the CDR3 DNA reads TGCAGTGGCGCAGTGAACACTGAAGCTTTCTTT. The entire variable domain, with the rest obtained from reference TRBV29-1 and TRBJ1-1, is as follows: SAVISQKPSRDICQRGTSLTIQCQVDSQVTMMFWYRQQPGQSLTLIATANQGSEATYESGFVIDKFPISRPNLTFSTLTVSNMSPEDSSIYLCSGAVNTEAFFGQGTRLTVV.

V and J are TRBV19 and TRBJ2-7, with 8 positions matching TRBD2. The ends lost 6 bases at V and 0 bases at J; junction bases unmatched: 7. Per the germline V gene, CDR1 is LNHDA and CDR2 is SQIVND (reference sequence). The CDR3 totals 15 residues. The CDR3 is CASSLGGALSYEQYF. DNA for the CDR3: TGTGCCAGTAGCCTCGGGGGGGCTCTCTCCTACGAGCAGTACTTC.

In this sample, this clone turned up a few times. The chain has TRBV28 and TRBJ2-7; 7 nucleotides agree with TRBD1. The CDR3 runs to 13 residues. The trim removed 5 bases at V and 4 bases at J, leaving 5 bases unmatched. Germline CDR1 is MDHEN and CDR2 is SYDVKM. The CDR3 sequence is CASSPGTEYEQYF. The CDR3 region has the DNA TGTGCCAGCAGTCCGGGGACAGAATACGAGCAGTACTTC.

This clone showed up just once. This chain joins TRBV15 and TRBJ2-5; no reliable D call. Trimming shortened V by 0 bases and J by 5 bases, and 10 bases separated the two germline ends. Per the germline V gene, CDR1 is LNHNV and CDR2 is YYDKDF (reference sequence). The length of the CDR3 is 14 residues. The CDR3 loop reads CATSRDISRETQYF. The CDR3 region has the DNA TGTGCCACCAGCAGAGATATCTCGAGGGAGACCCAGTACTTC.

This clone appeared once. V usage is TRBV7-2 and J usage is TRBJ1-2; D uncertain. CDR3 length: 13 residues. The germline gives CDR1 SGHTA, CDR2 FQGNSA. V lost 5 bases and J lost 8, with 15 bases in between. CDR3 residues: CASSKERGSGYTF. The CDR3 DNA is TGTGCCAGCAGCAAGGAGAGAGGAAGCGGCTACACCTTC.

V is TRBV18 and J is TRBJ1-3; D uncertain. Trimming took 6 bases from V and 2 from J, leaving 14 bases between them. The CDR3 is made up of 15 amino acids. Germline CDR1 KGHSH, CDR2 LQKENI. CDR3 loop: CASSPGFGAGNTIYF. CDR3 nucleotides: TGTGCCAGCTCCCCCGGCTTTGGGGCTGGAAACACCATATATTTT.

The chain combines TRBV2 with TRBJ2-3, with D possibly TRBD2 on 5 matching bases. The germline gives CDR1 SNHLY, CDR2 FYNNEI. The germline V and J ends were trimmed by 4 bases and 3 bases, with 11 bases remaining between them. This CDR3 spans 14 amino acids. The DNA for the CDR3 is TGTGCCAGCAGTGGCCCATCGGGGACAGATACGCAGTATTTT. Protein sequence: CASSGPSGTDTQYF.

This CDR3 reads CASSSGRQGYNQPQHF. As DNA, the CDR3 is TGTGCCAGCAGTTCCGGGAGACAGGGTTACAATCAGCCCCAGCATTTT. This chain uses TRBV28 with TRBJ1-5; 7 nucleotides line up with TRBD1. CDR1 is MDHEN and CDR2 is SYDVKM in the germline V gene. CDR3 length: 16 amino acids. J lost 3 bases, V lost 4 bases, and 9 bases had no gene match.

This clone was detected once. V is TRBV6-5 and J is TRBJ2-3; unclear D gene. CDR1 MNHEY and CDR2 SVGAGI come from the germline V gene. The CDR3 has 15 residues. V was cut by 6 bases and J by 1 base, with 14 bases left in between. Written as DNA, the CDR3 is TGTGCCAGCAGGGTAAATAGCTGGGGCACAGATACGCAGTATTTT. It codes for CASRVNSWGTDTQYF.

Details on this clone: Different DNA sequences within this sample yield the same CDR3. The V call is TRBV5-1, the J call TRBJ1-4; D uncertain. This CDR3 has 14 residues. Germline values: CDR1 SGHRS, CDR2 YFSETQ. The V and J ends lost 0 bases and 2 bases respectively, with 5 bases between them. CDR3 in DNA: TGCGCCAGCAGCTTGGGAGGGACTAATGAAAAACTGTTTTTT. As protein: CASSLGGTNEKLFF.

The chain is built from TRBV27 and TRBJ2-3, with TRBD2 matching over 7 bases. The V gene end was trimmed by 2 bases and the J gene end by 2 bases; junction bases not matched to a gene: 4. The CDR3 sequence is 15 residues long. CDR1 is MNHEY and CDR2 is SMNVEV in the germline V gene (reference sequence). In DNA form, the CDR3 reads TGTGCCAGCAGTTTAGCTGGGGGGGTCACAGATACGCAGTATTTT. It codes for CASSLAGGVTDTQYF.

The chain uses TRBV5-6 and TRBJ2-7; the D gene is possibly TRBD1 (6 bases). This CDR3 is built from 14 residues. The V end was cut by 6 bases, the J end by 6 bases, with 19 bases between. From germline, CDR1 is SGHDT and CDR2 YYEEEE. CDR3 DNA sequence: TGTGCCAGCAAGAATCTCAGGGGTCTCCTCGAGCAGTACTTC. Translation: CASKNLRGLLEQYF.

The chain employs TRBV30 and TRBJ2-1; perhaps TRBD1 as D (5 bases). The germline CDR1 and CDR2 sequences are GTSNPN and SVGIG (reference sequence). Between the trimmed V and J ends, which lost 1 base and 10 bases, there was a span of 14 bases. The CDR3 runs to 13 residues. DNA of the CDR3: TGTGCCTGGAGTGGGGTAGGGGCTGGGGAGCAGTTCTTC. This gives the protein CAWSGVGAGEQFF.

CDR3 region: CASSSGFSSGNTIYF. The CDR3 DNA is TGTGCCAGTAGTTCGGGTTTTAGCTCTGGAAACACCATATATTTT. The chain links TRBV19 to TRBJ1-3, with D unresolved. This CDR3 is built from 15 residues. Germline V lookup: CDR1 LNHDA, CDR2 SQIVND (reference sequence). Between the trimmed V and J ends, which lost 5 bases and 0 bases, there was a span of 11 bases.

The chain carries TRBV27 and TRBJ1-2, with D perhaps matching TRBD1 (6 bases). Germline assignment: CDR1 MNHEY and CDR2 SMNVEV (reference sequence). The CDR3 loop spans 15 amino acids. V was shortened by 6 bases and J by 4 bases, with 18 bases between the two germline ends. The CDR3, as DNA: TGTGCCAGCAGATCCGGACTCAGGGGTAGCTATGGCTACACCTTC. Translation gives CASRSGLRGSYGYTF.

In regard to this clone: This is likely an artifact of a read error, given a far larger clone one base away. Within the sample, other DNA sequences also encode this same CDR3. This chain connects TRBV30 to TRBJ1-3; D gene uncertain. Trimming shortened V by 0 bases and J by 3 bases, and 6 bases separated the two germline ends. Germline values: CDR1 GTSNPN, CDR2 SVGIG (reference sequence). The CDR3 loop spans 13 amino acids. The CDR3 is CAWSVPGGNTIYF. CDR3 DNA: TGTGCCTGGAGTGTACCGGGTGGAAACACCATATATTTT.

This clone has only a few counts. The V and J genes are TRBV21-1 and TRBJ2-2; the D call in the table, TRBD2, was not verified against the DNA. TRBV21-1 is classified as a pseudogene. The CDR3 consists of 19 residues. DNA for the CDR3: TGTGCCAGCAGCAAAGCTGGAGAGGGACTAGCGGGGAACACCGGGGAGCTGTTTTTT. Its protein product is CASSKAGEGLAGNTGELFF.

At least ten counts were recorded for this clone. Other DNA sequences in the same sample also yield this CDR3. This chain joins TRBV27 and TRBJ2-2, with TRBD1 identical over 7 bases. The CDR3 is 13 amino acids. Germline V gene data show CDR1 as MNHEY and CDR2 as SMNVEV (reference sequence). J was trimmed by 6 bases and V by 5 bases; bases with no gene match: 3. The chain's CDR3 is CASSPQGAGELFF. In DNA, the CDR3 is TGTGCCAGCAGTCCCCAGGGGGCCGGGGAGCTGTTTTTT.

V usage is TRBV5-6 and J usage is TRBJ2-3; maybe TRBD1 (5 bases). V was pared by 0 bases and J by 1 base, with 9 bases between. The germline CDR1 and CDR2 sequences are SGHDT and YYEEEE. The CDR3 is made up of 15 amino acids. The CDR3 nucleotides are TGTGCCAGCAGCTTGGAAGGGGTTCGCACAGATACGCAGTATTTT. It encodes CASSLEGVRTDTQYF.

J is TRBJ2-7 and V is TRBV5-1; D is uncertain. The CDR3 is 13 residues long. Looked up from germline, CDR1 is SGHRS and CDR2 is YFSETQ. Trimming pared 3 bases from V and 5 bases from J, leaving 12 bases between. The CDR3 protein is CASSSEWFDEQYF. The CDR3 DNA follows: TGCGCCAGCAGCTCCGAGTGGTTCGACGAGCAGTACTTC.

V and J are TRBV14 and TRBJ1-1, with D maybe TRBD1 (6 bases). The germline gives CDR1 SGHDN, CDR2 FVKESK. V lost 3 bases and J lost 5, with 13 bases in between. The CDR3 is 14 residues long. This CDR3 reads CASSHNIGGTEAFF. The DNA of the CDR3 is TGTGCCAGCAGCCACAACATAGGGGGTACTGAAGCTTTCTTT.

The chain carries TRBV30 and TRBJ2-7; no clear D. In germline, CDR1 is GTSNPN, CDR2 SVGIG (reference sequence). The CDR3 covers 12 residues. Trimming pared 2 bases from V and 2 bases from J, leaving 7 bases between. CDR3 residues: CAWSRRTYEQYF. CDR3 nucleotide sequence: TGTGCCTGGAGTAGGCGGACCTACGAGCAGTACTTC.